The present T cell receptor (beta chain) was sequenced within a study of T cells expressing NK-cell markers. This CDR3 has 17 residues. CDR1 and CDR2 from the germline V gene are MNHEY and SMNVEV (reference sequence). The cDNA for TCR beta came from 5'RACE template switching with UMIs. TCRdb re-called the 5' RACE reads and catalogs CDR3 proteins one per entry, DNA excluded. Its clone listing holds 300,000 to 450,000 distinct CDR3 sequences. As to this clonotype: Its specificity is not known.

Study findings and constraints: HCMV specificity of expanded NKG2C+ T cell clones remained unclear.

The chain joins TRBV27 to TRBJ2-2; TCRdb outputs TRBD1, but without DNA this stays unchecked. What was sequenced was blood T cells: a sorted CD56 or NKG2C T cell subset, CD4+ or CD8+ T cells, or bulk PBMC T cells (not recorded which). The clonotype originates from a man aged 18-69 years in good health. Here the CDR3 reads CASSLTLGQANTGELFF.